This TCR beta chain was profiled in a study of T cell clusters in autoimmune cytopenias (dated by TCRdb to the late 2010s). Regarding the study in general: A median TRB sequencing depth of 50,000 or so reads per sample was reached, and a median of around 2,500 distinct TRB clonotypes per sample was obtained. The study was designed to test whether a disease-specific immune repertoire signature usable as a blood-based biomarker is carried by autoimmune cytopenia patients. TRB and IGH repertoires from peripheral blood were sequenced in autoimmune cytopenia patients at active disease and during treatment follow-up, with healthy, CLL and autoimmune hepatitis controls included alongside.

To amplify TRB rearrangements, a touch-down multiplex PCR protocol was run with the TRB-A and TRB-B primer pools combined in a single tube. Illumina adapters and sample indices were added to the amplicons through two consecutive PCR reactions performed with Phusion HS II polymerase. Amplicons were gel-purified with the NucleoSpin Gel and PCR Clean-up kit, then quantified by Qubit and quality-checked on an Agilent 2100 Bioanalyzer. Sequencing of the libraries was done on an Illumina MiSeq with 600-cycle, single-indexed, paired-end runs. As for how the authors treated the data: Alignment and assembly of TRB reads were performed with MiXCR version 2.1.12 and the default MiXCR reference library. A clone was defined by each unique CDR3 nucleotide sequence, and analysis was restricted to productive sequences with at least two reads. Repertoire diversity was assessed by alpha-parameterized diversity profiles (alpha 0 to 5), including Shannon (alpha 1) and Simpson (alpha 2) indices, computed with an R script. Combinatorial TRB VJ usage was calculated with the tcR package and was compared between cohorts by principal component analysis performed with ade4. TCRbeta CDR3s were clustered with GLIPH on cohort pairs matched by age and read depth, and cluster frequencies were compared by Wilcoxon test. Following TCRdb reprocessing, every CDR3 protein sequence forms one entry, and DNA is not provided. The V and J calls, along with clone size, are taken from TCRdb and not from the paper's own processing. The record for this sample contains about 1,400 distinct CDR3 sequences. Of the sample, about 51% is held by the ten largest clones.

Overall study outcomes, separate from this receptor: TRB repertoire shifts, with less even repertoires observed in secondary cytopenia and CLL, were mostly attributed to lymphoma bias rather than autoimmunity. The T cell clusters were defined in silico only, and their functional role remained to be validated experimentally. Almost three-fold more exclusive TRB clusters were observed in healthy donors than in active autoimmune hepatitis patients, consistent with an autoimmunity-wide signature. In the comparison of secondary cytopenia with CLL, the cluster-lack signature was not observed, apparently because the dominant lymphoma-associated repertoire masked the signature. The GLIPH analysis suggested a lack of physiological T cell clusters in primary autoimmune cytopenia patients, since around 50 clusters were exclusive to healthy donors whereas approximately 17 were exclusive to patients.

For each sample, TRB amplification used approximately 230 ng of peripheral blood genomic DNA, equal to roughly 38,000 genome equivalents. The CDR3 covers 15 residues, taking in both the cysteine and the phenylalanine. DNA is not on record. The germline V gene (reference sequence) sets CDR1 to SGHAT and CDR2 to FQDESV. Its frequency places this clonotype as medium-sized (0.01 to 0.1%); no count is recorded. The clone's antigen remains unknown. The sequence was obtained from a human donor with an autoimmune cytopenia or autoimmune hepatitis (not recorded which). The sample was peripheral blood. The chain is made from TRBV11-1 and TRBJ2-1. This receptor carries the CDR3 CASSLAPGSYNEQFF.